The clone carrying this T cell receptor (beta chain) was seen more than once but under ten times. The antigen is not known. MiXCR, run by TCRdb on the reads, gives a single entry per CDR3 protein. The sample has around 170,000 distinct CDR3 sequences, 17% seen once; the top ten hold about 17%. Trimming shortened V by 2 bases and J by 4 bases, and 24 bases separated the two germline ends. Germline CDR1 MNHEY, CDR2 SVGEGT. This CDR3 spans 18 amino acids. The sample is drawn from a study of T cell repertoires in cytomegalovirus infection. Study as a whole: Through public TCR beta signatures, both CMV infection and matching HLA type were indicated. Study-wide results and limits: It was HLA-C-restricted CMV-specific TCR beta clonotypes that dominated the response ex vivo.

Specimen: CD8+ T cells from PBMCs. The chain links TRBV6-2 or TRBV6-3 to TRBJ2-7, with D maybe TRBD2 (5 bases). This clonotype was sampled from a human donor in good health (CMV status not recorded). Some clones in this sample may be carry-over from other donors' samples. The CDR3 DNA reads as TGTGCCAGCAGTTACAGACAATTTAAACTAGGGATGAGATACGAGCAGTACTTC. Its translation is CASSYRQFKLGMRYEQYF.